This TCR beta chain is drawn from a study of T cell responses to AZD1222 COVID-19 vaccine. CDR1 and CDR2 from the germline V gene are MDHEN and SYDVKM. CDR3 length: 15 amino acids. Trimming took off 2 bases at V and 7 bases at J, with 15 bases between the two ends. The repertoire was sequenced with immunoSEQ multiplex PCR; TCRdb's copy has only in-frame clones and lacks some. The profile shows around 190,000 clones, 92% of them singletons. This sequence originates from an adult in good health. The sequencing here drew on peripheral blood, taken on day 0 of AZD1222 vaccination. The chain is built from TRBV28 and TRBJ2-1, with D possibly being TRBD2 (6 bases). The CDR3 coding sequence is TGTGCCAGCAGTTTACCGACTGGGAGGAGGAATGAGCAGTTCTTC. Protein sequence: CASSLPTGRRNEQFF. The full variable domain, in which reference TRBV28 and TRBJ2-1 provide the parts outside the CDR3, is DVKVTQSSRYLVKRTGEKVFLECVQDMDHENMFWYRQDPGLGLRLIYFSYDVKMKEKGDIPEGYSVSREKKERFSLILESASTNQTSMYLCASSLPTGRRNEQFFGPGTRLTVL.